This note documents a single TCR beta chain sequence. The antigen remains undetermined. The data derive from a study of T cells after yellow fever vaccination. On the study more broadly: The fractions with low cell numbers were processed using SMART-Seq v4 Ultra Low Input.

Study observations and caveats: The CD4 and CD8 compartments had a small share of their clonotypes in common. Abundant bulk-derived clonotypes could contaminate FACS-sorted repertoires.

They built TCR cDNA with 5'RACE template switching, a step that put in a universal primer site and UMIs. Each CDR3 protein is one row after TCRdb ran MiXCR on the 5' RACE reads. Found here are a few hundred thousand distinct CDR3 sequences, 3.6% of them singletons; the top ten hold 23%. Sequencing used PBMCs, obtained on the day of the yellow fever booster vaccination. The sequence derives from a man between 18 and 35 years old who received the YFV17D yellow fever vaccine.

This CDR3 is CASSQSGELFF. The CDR3 DNA reads TGTGCCAGCAGTCAATCCGGGGAGCTGTTTTTT. The chain couples TRBV27 to TRBJ2-2; D gene ambiguous. Trimming took off 5 bases at V and 6 bases at J, with 4 bases between the two ends. Germline V gene lookup returns CDR1 MNHEY and CDR2 SMNVEV (reference sequence). The CDR3 sequence is 11 residues long.